What follows are 25 T cell receptor beta chains derived from one specimen sequenced in a study of T cells in Graves' hyperthyroidism and ophthalmopathy. From RNA transcripts, TCR beta CDR3 regions were amplified. The HTBI primer set was used in a first-round RT-PCR of the TCR CDR3. TCRdb reanalysed the multiplex PCR reads using MiXCR and keeps one entry per CDR3 protein. This table has hundreds of thousands of distinct CDR3 sequences, approximately 14% appearing once. The source material was blood. The receptors originated from a woman between 45 and 60 years old with Graves' ophthalmopathy.

V is TRBV15 and J is TRBJ2-6; D is unclear. Trimming removed 4 bases from V and 0 bases from J, with 10 bases in between. In germline, CDR1 is LNHNV, CDR2 YYDKDF (reference sequence). This CDR3 has 16 residues. CDR3 protein: CATSMGVSSGANVLTF. The CDR3 DNA sequence: TGTGCCACCAGCATGGGCGTCAGCTCTGGGGCCAACGTCCTGACTTTC.

This clonotype was detected ten times or more. V gene TRBV11-2 combines with J gene TRBJ2-4, with D perhaps matching TRBD2 (6 bases). V was trimmed by 1 base and J by 4 bases, leaving 23 bases between them. CDR1 SGHAT and CDR2 FQNNGV come from the germline V gene. The CDR3 extends over 19 amino acids. The CDR3 reads CASSLGRGSGRLGKNIQYF. Written as DNA, the CDR3 is TGTGCCAGCAGCTTAGGGAGGGGCAGCGGCCGGCTGGGGAAAAACATTCAGTACTTC.

This clonotype was found many times. This rearrangement joins TRBV5-1 to TRBJ2-1, with 8 bases identical to TRBD2. Germline CDR1 SGHRS, CDR2 YFSETQ. There are 15 residues in the CDR3. With 2 bases clipped from V and 8 bases from J, the junction kept 9 bases outside the gene matches. CDR3 loop: CASSLGPGTSYEQFF. In nucleotides, the CDR3 is TGCGCCAGCAGCTTAGGTCCCGGGACTAGTTATGAGCAGTTCTTC.

The sample holds a few counts of this clonotype. Here the CDR3 DNA reads TGTGCCAGCAGCTTCTCTACTAGCGGGAGCTTAGATACGCAGTATTTT. Residues: CASSFSTSGSLDTQYF. The chain uses TRBV7-2 and TRBJ2-3, with 11 bases aligning to TRBD2. The CDR3 covers 16 residues. In germline, CDR1 is SGHTA, CDR2 FQGNSA. V shed 3 bases, J shed 5 bases, and the junction held 7 bases outside the gene matches.

This clonotype was detected a few times. This chain's CDR3 is CSVEGGRSRNIQYF. The CDR3 nucleotides are TGCAGCGTTGAAGGCGGGAGGAGCCGAAACATTCAGTACTTC. J is TRBJ2-4 and V is TRBV29-1, with 8 bases lining up with TRBD2. The V segment lost 1 base and the J segment 6 bases; nucleotides outside the gene matches: 5. The germline CDR1 and CDR2 sequences are SQVTM and ANQGSEA. This CDR3 spans 14 amino acids.

This clonotype was found many times. This sequence joins TRBV5-1 and TRBJ1-2; D is undetermined. There are 13 residues in the CDR3. Germline CDR1 is SGHRS and CDR2 is YFSETQ. V lost 1 base, J lost 6 bases, and 10 bases lay in between. The CDR3 loop reads CASSLREYNGYTF. CDR3 DNA sequence: TGCGCCAGCAGCTTGAGGGAATACAATGGCTACACCTTC.

This sequence joins TRBV20-1 and TRBJ1-5, with D perhaps TRBD1 (5 bases). CDR3 length: 13 residues. Germline CDR1 DFQATT, CDR2 SNEGSKA (reference sequence). The ends were cut back, 1 base at V and 6 bases at J, with 10 bases in the middle. This CDR3 reads CSARVTGAQPQHF. Written as DNA, the CDR3 is TGCAGTGCTAGAGTTACCGGGGCTCAGCCCCAGCATTTT.

This clonotype has at least ten counts. The rearrangement links TRBV12-3 or TRBV12-4 to TRBJ2-5; a weak D match, TRBD2 (6 bases). This CDR3 contains 15 residues. V lost 3 bases and J 5 bases, leaving 16 bases between the germline ends. The CDR3 nucleotides are TGTGCCAGCAGTTTTGTTGGCGGGACCCCGGAGACCCAGTACTTC. Translation gives CASSFVGGTPETQYF.

This clonotype was picked up many times. V and J are TRBV12-3 or TRBV12-4 and TRBJ1-5, with TRBD1 matching over 10 bases. V lost 1 base, J lost 6 bases, and 12 bases stayed unmatched. The CDR3 extends over 18 amino acids. CDR3 DNA: TGTGCCAGCAGTTTAGTCTTTTTTGGGACAGGGGAACCTCAGCCCCAGCATTTT. It encodes CASSLVFFGTGEPQPQHF.

This clonotype has a handful of counts. The chain recombines TRBV25-1 with TRBJ2-5, with D maybe TRBD2 (5 bases). CDR3 length equals 15 residues. Germline V lookup: CDR1 MGHDK, CDR2 SYGVNS. V lost 3 bases to trimming and J lost 3 bases, with 14 bases between them. In DNA form, the CDR3 reads TGTGCCAGCAGTGATATCCTGGCAGCGGAAGAGACCCAGTACTTC. This gives the protein CASSDILAAEETQYF.

The chain combines TRBV19 with TRBJ2-1, with 7 bases identical to TRBD2. Germline loops: CDR1 LNHDA, CDR2 SQIVND (reference sequence). V gave up 1 base and J gave up 2 bases; unmatched junction bases: 11. The length of the CDR3 is 18 residues. The CDR3, as DNA: TGTGCCAGTAGTATAGGGGGATGGGGGGGAAAACCCTACAATGAGCAGTTCTTC. As protein: CASSIGGWGGKPYNEQFF.

This clonotype turned up a few times. The chain joins TRBV30 to TRBJ2-5; possible D gene TRBD1, 5 bases. Germline lookup yields CDR1 GTSNPN and CDR2 SVGIG (reference sequence). The CDR3 spans 15 residues. V was shortened by 3 bases and J by 2 bases, with 16 bases between the two germline ends. The CDR3 reads CAWSYGQNSQETQYF. Written as DNA, the CDR3 is TGTGCCTGGAGCTATGGACAAAACTCACAAGAGACCCAGTACTTC.

This clonotype was observed many times. The gene calls are TRBV7-3 and TRBJ2-2; 7 nucleotides agree with TRBD2. Germline CDR1 reads SGHTA; CDR2 reads FQGTGA. Trimming took 5 bases from V and 6 from J; bases not matched to a gene: 6. This CDR3 has 14 residues. The CDR3 sequence: CASSIGRAAGELFF. In nucleotides, the CDR3 is TGTGCCAGCAGCATAGGGAGGGCCGCCGGGGAGCTGTTTTTT.

About this clonotype: A much larger clone lies a single base off, so this may be a read error. The chain employs TRBV10-3 and TRBJ2-1; 11 nucleotides line up with TRBD2. The germline gives CDR1 ENHRY, CDR2 SYGVKD. CDR3 length equals 14 residues. V lost 6 bases to trimming and J lost 9 bases; unmatched junction nucleotides: 7. The CDR3 here is CAIRELAGAVEQFF. The CDR3 nucleotides are TGTGCCATCAGGGAACTAGCGGGAGCAGTTGAGCAGTTCTTC.

This clonotype was counted ten times or more. V gene TRBV30 combines with J gene TRBJ1-1; no reliable D call. CDR3 size: 12 residues. V was shortened by 4 bases and J by 1 base, with 7 bases between the two germline ends. CDR1 is GTSNPN, CDR2 SVGIG, per germline (reference sequence). CDR3 region: CAWKRKNTEAFF. CDR3 in DNA: TGTGCCTGGAAGCGGAAGAACACTGAAGCTTTCTTT.

This clonotype was counted at least ten times. V is TRBV7-2 and J is TRBJ2-3; 10 positions match TRBD2. Trimming took 3 bases from V and 0 from J; bases not matched to a gene: 3. The CDR3 spans 16 residues. Per germline, CDR1 SGHTA and CDR2 FQGNSA. The CDR3 DNA reads TGTGCCAGCAGCTTGACTAGCGGGCATAGCACAGATACGCAGTATTTT. It specifies CASSLTSGHSTDTQYF. Full variable domain (rest looked up from reference TRBV7-2 and TRBJ2-3): GAGVSQSPSNKVTEKGKDVELRCDPISGHTALYWYRQSLGQGLEFLIYFQGNSAPDKSGLPSDRFSAERTGGSVSTLTIQRTQQEDSAVYLCASSLTSGHSTDTQYFGPGTRLTVL.

This clonotype was detected many times. This chain joins TRBV5-1 and TRBJ1-1; D remains unclear. Germline V gene sequence: CDR1 SGHRS, CDR2 YFSETQ. The V gene lost 4 bases and the J gene lost 0 bases, with 7 bases spanning the gap. The CDR3 is 13 residues long. For the CDR3, the DNA is TGCGCCAGCAGCGACACAATGAACACTGAAGCTTTCTTT. This codes for CASSDTMNTEAFF. Variable domain in full (rest from reference TRBV5-1 and TRBJ1-1): KAGVTQTPRYLIKTRGQQVTLSCSPISGHRSVSWYQQTPGQGLQFLFEYFSETQRNKGNFPGRFSGRQFSNSRSEMNVSTLELGDSALYLCASSDTMNTEAFFGQGTRLTVV.

Details on this clonotype: This may be a read error, as it is one base from a much larger clone. The V gene is TRBV28, the J gene TRBJ1-1, with a tentative D call TRBD1 (5 bases). There are 12 residues in the CDR3. The V end lost 10 bases, the J end lost 1 base, and 10 bases lay between the germline ends. Germline assignment: CDR1 MDHEN and CDR2 SYDVKM. The CDR3 loop is CAIHRTNTEAFF. CDR3 DNA: TGTGCCATCCACAGGACGAACACTGAAGCTTTCTTT.

This clonotype was seen many times. The rearrangement uses TRBV29-1 and TRBJ2-1; TRBD1 might be the D (5 bases). Trimming removed 1 base from V and 3 bases from J, with 7 bases in between. The germline CDR1 and CDR2 sequences are SQVTM and ANQGSEA. The CDR3 extends over 13 amino acids. The CDR3: CSVEAQVYNEQFF. DNA for the CDR3: TGCAGCGTTGAAGCACAGGTCTACAATGAGCAGTTCTTC.

This clonotype was recorded at least ten times. This rearrangement joins TRBV20-1 to TRBJ1-1; D is unresolved. With 5 bases removed from V and 4 bases from J, the gap between germline ends came to 11 bases. Germline-derived CDR1 and CDR2 are DFQATT and SNEGSKA (reference sequence). The CDR3 has 12 residues. CDR3 bases: TGCAGTGCTGGGAAGGACGGCACTGAAGCTTTCTTT. It is translated as CSAGKDGTEAFF.

The chain is built from TRBV6-1 and TRBJ2-3; a weak D match, TRBD2 (6 bases). V lost 8 bases, J lost 6 bases, and 21 bases lay in between. Germline V gene data show CDR1 as MNHNS and CDR2 as SASEGT. The CDR3 runs 15 residues. This CDR3 is CASARDSILRDTQYF. The CDR3 DNA reads as TGTGCCAGCGCTCGGGACTCCATCCTCCGCGATACGCAGTATTTT.

The V call is TRBV2, the J call TRBJ2-3, with TRBD2 matching 11 bases. The CDR3 contains 14 residues. V lost 7 bases to trimming and J lost 4 bases; unmatched junction nucleotides: 4. Germline values: CDR1 SNHLY, CDR2 FYNNEI. The DNA of the CDR3 is TGTGCCAGCAAGATGACTAGCGGGGCAGATACGCAGTATTTT. It encodes CASKMTSGADTQYF. Together with reference TRBV2 and TRBJ2-3, the CDR3 gives the full variable domain: EPEVTQTPSHQVTQMGQEVILRCVPISNHLYFYWYRQILGQKVEFLVSFYNNEISEKSEIFDDQFSVERPDGSNFTLKIRSTKLEDSAMYFCASKMTSGADTQYFGPGTRLTVL.

This clonotype came up many times. The V and J genes are TRBV20-1 and TRBJ2-7, with 7 bases fitting TRBD1. Germline trimming cut 3 bases from V and 6 bases from J; bases unmatched to any gene: 5. The CDR3 loop spans 12 amino acids. Germline values: CDR1 DFQATT, CDR2 SNEGSKA (reference sequence). The CDR3 spells CSASQGVSEQYF. For the CDR3, the DNA is TGCAGTGCTAGTCAGGGGGTGAGCGAGCAGTACTTC.

This clonotype was recorded many times. The gene calls are TRBV20-1 and TRBJ1-1; 7 bases match TRBD1. Germline loops: CDR1 DFQATT, CDR2 SNEGSKA (reference sequence). The junction had 14 bases not matched to a gene; V was cut back by 4 bases and J by 0 bases. CDR3 length: 17 residues. CDR3 nucleotide sequence: TGCAGTGCTATAGACTTGGACAGGCGACAAATGAACACTGAAGCTTTCTTT. This codes for CSAIDLDRRQMNTEAFF.

Ten or more counts support this clonotype. This chain joins TRBV9 and TRBJ2-2; D remains ambiguous. The V gene's germline CDR1 is SGDLS and CDR2 YYNGEE. V lost 2 bases, J lost 3 bases, and 11 bases lay in between. The CDR3 is 15 amino acids. The CDR3 protein is CASSVGGIDTGELFF. The CDR3 DNA reads TGTGCCAGCAGCGTCGGTGGGATAGACACCGGGGAGCTGTTTTTT.